This T cell receptor beta chain was obtained from a study of control samples from healthy donors and cancer patients. TCRdb keeps only in-frame clones here, not all; method: immunoSEQ multiplex PCR. The sample contains 120,000 to 150,000 clones, roughly nine tenths of which appear only once. The V end was cut by 4 bases, the J end by 4 bases, with 12 bases between. This CDR3 contains 14 residues. The germline V gene has CDR1 KGHDR and CDR2 SFDVKD. V gene TRBV24-1 combines with J gene TRBJ1-1, with D perhaps TRBD1 (6 bases). The material sequenced was blood. The sequence was collected from a woman aged 25 to 39 in good health. As DNA, the CDR3 is TGTGCCACCAGTGAGGGGGCGGGGGGCACTGAAGCTTTCTTT. Translation gives CATSEGAGGTEAFF.